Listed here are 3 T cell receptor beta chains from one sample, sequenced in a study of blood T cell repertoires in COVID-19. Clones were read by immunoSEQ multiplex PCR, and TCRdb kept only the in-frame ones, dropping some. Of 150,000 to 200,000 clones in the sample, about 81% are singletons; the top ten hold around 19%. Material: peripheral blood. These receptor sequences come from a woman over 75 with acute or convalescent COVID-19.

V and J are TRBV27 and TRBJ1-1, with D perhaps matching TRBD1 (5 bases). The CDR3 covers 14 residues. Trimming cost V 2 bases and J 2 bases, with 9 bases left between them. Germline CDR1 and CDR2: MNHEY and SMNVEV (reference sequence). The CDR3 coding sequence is TGTGCCAGCAGTTTACGACAGATTAACACTGAAGCTTTCTTT. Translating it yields CASSLRQINTEAFF.

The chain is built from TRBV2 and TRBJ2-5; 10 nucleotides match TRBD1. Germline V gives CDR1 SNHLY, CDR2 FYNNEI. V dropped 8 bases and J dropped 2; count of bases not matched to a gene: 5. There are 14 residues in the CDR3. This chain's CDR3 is CASGRDRGQETQYF. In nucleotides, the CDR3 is TGTGCCAGCGGCCGGGACAGGGGACAAGAGACCCAGTACTTC.

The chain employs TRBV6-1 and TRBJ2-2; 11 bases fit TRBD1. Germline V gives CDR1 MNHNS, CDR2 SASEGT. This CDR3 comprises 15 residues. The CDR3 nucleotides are TGTGCGATCGGGACAGGGGGTTCAAACACCGGGGAGCTGTTTTTT. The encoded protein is CAIGTGGSNTGELFF.